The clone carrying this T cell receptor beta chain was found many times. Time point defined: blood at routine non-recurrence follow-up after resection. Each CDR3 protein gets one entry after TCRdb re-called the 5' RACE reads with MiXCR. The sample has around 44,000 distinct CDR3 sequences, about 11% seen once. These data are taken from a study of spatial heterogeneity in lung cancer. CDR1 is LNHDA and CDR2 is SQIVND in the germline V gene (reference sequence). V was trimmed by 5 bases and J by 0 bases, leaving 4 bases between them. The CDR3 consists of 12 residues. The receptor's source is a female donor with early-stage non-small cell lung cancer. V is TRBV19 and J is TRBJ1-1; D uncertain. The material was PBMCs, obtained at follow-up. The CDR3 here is CASSVMNTEAFF. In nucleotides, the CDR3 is TGTGCCAGTAGTGTGATGAACACTGAAGCTTTCTTT.